One and the same sample provided the 21 T cell receptor beta chains below, sequenced in a study of blood T cell repertoires in COVID-19. TCRdb's table, derived via immunoSEQ multiplex PCR, lists solely in-frame clones and lacks some. The sample consists of 400,000 to 550,000 clones, about 85% of them appearing once. Sequenced sample: PBMCs or T cells enriched from blood (not recorded which). Receptors originate from a woman in her late teens or twenties with acute COVID-19.

The chain has TRBV5-6 and TRBJ1-2; a weak D match, TRBD1 (6 bases). V was cut by 7 bases and J by 4 bases, with 17 bases left in between. CDR1 is SGHDT and CDR2 is YYEEEE in the germline V gene. CDR3 length: 14 amino acids. DNA of the CDR3: TGTGCCAGCGGGTCAAAGGGGGATCGCTATGGCTACACCTTC. Translation: CASGSKGDRYGYTF.

This sequence joins TRBV21-1 and TRBJ2-1; TRBD1, as called in the table, went unchecked against the DNA. TRBV21-1 counts as a pseudogene. The length of the CDR3 is 18 residues. CDR3 protein: CASSKVEFGTGGYNEQFF. The CDR3 DNA is TGTGCCAGCAGCAAAGTCGAATTTGGGACAGGGGGCTACAATGAGCAGTTCTTC.

The chain links TRBV3-1 (or the pseudogene TRBV3-2) to TRBJ1-1, with no clear D. V lost 3 bases and J lost 4, with 12 bases in between. This CDR3 has 14 residues. CDR1 LGHDT and CDR2 YNNKEL come from the germline V gene (reference sequence). The CDR3 nucleotides are TGTGCCAGCAGCCAGGAGGTTAGTGGCACTGAAGCTTTCTTT. Protein sequence: CASSQEVSGTEAFF.

The chain uses TRBV6-5 and TRBJ1-2; weak D call: TRBD1 (5 bases). Trimming left V 2 bases short and J 4 bases short, with 11 bases between. Germline-derived CDR1 and CDR2 are MNHEY and SVGAGI. CDR3 length: 14 residues. CDR3 sequence (DNA): TGTGCCAGCAGTTACGCAGGGTGGGCCTATGGCTACACCTTC. Translating it yields CASSYAGWAYGYTF.

The rearrangement uses TRBV30 and TRBJ2-5; the D gene is possibly TRBD1 (6 bases). This CDR3 is 14 amino acids long. Trimming cost V 1 base and J 3 bases, with 12 bases left between them. Germline CDR1 GTSNPN, CDR2 SVGIG (reference sequence). The DNA of the CDR3 is TGTGCCTGGAGTGCTACAGGGTTGGAAGAGACCCAGTACTTC. It is translated as CAWSATGLEETQYF.

V usage is TRBV5-1 and J usage is TRBJ2-3; possibly TRBD1 for D (5 bases). The V end was cut by 0 bases, the J end by 2 bases, with 10 bases between. Looked up from germline, CDR1 is SGHRS and CDR2 is YFSETQ. This CDR3 comprises 15 residues. The CDR3 sequence: CASSLALGATDTQYF. In DNA form, the CDR3 reads TGCGCCAGCAGCTTGGCCCTTGGGGCCACAGATACGCAGTATTTT.

The chain recombines TRBV28 with TRBJ2-1; TRBD2 matches 8 bases. V shed 8 bases and J 10 bases; nucleotides not matched to a gene: 4. Germline lookup yields CDR1 MDHEN and CDR2 SYDVKM. There are 11 residues in the CDR3. CDR3 sequence (DNA): TGTGCCAGCGATAGCGGGACCGAGCAGTTCTTC. Protein product: CASDSGTEQFF. The variable domain in full, completed from reference TRBV28 and TRBJ2-1, reads DVKVTQSSRYLVKRTGEKVFLECVQDMDHENMFWYRQDPGLGLRLIYFSYDVKMKEKGDIPEGYSVSREKKERFSLILESASTNQTSMYLCASDSGTEQFFGPGTRLTVL.

This clone was detected only once. The chain carries TRBV30 and TRBJ2-7; possibly TRBD2 for D (5 bases). The germline V and J ends were trimmed by 7 bases and 3 bases, with 16 bases remaining between them. The CDR3 length is 13 residues. Per germline, CDR1 GTSNPN and CDR2 SVGIG (reference sequence). This CDR3 reads CASYSAPGYEQYF. The CDR3 region has the DNA TGTGCCTCATATAGCGCGCCGGGCTACGAGCAGTACTTC.

This chain links TRBV2 with TRBJ1-5; D unresolved. Germline assignment: CDR1 SNHLY and CDR2 FYNNEI. This CDR3 is 14 amino acids long. The V end lost 8 bases, the J end lost 3 bases, and 14 bases lay between the germline ends. CDR3 in amino acids: CASGRQGDNQPQHF. The CDR3 nucleotides read TGTGCCAGCGGAAGACAAGGCGACAATCAGCCCCAGCATTTT.

This clone appeared once. The rearrangement joins TRBV5-1 to TRBJ1-5; TRBD1 aligns across 9 bases. Germline V CDR1 and CDR2: SGHRS, YFSETQ. V lost 3 bases to trimming and J lost 4 bases; unmatched junction nucleotides: 2. The CDR3 totals 14 residues. This chain's CDR3 is CASSSGTGNQPQHF. The CDR3 DNA is TGCGCCAGCAGCTCCGGGACAGGGAATCAGCCCCAGCATTTT.

The rearrangement uses TRBV24-1 and TRBJ1-1; D gene uncertain. Trimming stripped 3 bases from V and 7 bases from J, with 8 bases between. Germline CDR1 KGHDR, CDR2 SFDVKD. This CDR3 has 12 amino acids. In DNA form, the CDR3 reads TGTGCCACCAGTGATGCAACCGGTGAAGCTTTCTTT. Encoded protein: CATSDATGEAFF.

This chain connects TRBV6-5 to TRBJ1-2; D may be TRBD1 (6 bases). Trimming cost V 5 bases and J 10 bases, with 14 bases left between them. This CDR3 is 12 amino acids long. The V gene's germline CDR1 is MNHEY and CDR2 SVGAGI. This CDR3 reads CASSRQVGDYTF. The CDR3 bases are TGTGCCAGCAGTCGACAGGTCGGGGACTACACCTTC.

This clone was recorded once. This chain uses TRBV10-2 with TRBJ1-1, with D unclear. The germline CDR1 and CDR2 sequences are WSHSY and SAAADI. The CDR3 has 15 residues. The V gene lost 0 bases and the J gene lost 3 bases, with 11 bases spanning the gap. As DNA, the CDR3 is TGCGCCAGCAGTGAGTCGGGAGTCGGGGACACTGAAGCTTTCTTT. It codes for CASSESGVGDTEAFF.

The rearrangement joins TRBV20-1 to TRBJ2-1, with 11 bases lining up with TRBD2. CDR1 and CDR2 (germline): DFQATT, SNEGSKA (reference sequence). This CDR3 has 15 residues. Trimming cost V 3 bases and J 9 bases; bases outside gene matches: 10. The CDR3 reads CSASALAGVFFEQFF. CDR3 DNA sequence: TGCAGTGCTAGTGCACTAGCGGGAGTTTTCTTTGAGCAGTTCTTC.

The chain has TRBV14 and TRBJ2-7, with D possibly TRBD2 on 5 matching bases. CDR3 length: 13 amino acids. Germline V gene data show CDR1 as SGHDN and CDR2 as FVKESK. V was shortened by 5 bases and J by 4 bases, with 12 bases between the two germline ends. CDR3 nucleotide sequence: TGTGCCAGCAGCGGGAGAAATCTATACGAGCAGTACTTC. It is translated as CASSGRNLYEQYF.

Here the CDR3 DNA reads TGCGCCAGCAGAGTGGGAGGGGACAATGAAAAACTGTTTTTT. Residues: CASRVGGDNEKLFF. The chain joins TRBV5-1 to TRBJ1-4, with a tentative D call TRBD1 (5 bases). This CDR3 has 14 residues. Germline V gene lookup returns CDR1 SGHRS and CDR2 YFSETQ. V lost 5 bases and J 5 bases, leaving 13 bases between the germline ends.

The DNA of the CDR3 is TGTGCCAGCAGCCAAGCGTCTTCTAGCACAGATACGCAGTATTTT. Translating gives CASSQASSSTDTQYF. The gene calls are TRBV5-8 and TRBJ2-3; no definite D call. The CDR3 has 15 amino acids. Germline V gene sequence: CDR1 SGHTS, CDR2 YDEGEE. V was clipped by 4 bases and J by 0 bases, with 12 bases between them.

This chain links TRBV3-1 (or the pseudogene TRBV3-2) with TRBJ2-7; D gene unclear. The germline V gene has CDR1 LGHDT and CDR2 YNNKEL (reference sequence). The CDR3 length is 16 residues. The V end lost 1 base, the J end lost 8 bases, and 21 bases lay between the germline ends. The CDR3 spells CASSQGMSSIPTQQYF. The CDR3 DNA reads TGTGCCAGCAGCCAAGGAATGTCGTCGATCCCTACGCAGCAGTACTTC.

The chain combines TRBV2 with TRBJ1-6; D is ambiguous. The CDR3 is 16 residues long. Trimming took off 6 bases at V and 0 bases at J, with 12 bases between the two ends. CDR1 and CDR2 (germline): SNHLY, FYNNEI. The CDR3 DNA reads as TGTGCCAGCAGGGCAACTTGGAGCTCCTATAATTCACCCCTCCACTTT. The encoded protein is CASRATWSSYNSPLHF.

In the case of this clone: At the DNA level, this CDR3 is encoded by other sequences in the same sample as well. The chain recombines TRBV4-1 with TRBJ1-2, with D possibly TRBD1 on 5 matching bases. This CDR3 is 13 amino acids long. V was clipped by 2 bases and J by 1 base, with 5 bases between them. Germline CDR1 is MGHRA and CDR2 is YSYEKL. The DNA of the CDR3 is TGCGCCAGCAGCCAACAGGGTAACTATGGCTACACCTTC. This sequence encodes CASSQQGNYGYTF.

The CDR3 loop reads CASSQGGGQGANVLTF. The DNA of the CDR3 is TGTGCCAGCAGCCAAGGGGGGGGCCAGGGGGCCAACGTCCTGACTTTC. The rearrangement links TRBV4-2 to TRBJ2-6, with a possible D match to TRBD2 (7 bases). Trimming took 1 base from V and 4 from J, leaving 11 bases between them. This CDR3 has 16 residues. The germline gives CDR1 LGHNA, CDR2 YNFKEQ.